The rows below give T cell receptor beta chains drawn from one sample of a study of cytomegalovirus exposure and HLA in healthy donors. TCRdb's copy holds only in-frame clones and misses some; the assay was immunoSEQ multiplex PCR. The sample holds 150,000 to 250,000 clones, around 83% seen once. The sequenced sample consisted of PBMCs. These receptors came from a woman between 45 and 60 years old in good health and CMV-seropositive. Each CDR3 is given with its conserved first and last residue. The D gene is left open where the match is weak. Size tells how often a clone was seen (once, few, many) or the class of an expanded clone, and some rows leave it out.

. | . | TRBJ1-5 | TRBV27 | CASSSRTLNQPQHF | TGTGCCAGCAGTTCCAGGACACTGAATCAGCCCCAGCATTTT
TRBD2 | . | TRBJ2-1 | TRBV2 | CASSARLAVNEQFF | TGTGCCAGCAGTGCTCGCCTAGCGGTCAATGAGCAGTTCTTC
. | . | TRBJ2-7 | TRBV28 | CASSSQTLDEQYF | TGTGCCAGCAGTTCCCAAACTCTCGACGAGCAGTACTTC
. | few | TRBJ1-6 | TRBV4-1 | CASSQAVAGPNSPLHF | TGCGCCAGCAGCCAAGCCGTGGCAGGTCCTAATTCACCCCTCCACTTT
. | . | TRBJ2-1 | TRBV5-1 | CASRVGESEQFF | TGCGCCAGCCGAGTGGGCGAATCTGAGCAGTTCTTC
. | . | TRBJ1-2 | TRBV9 | CASSAEGYSNYGYTF | TGTGCCAGCAGCGCGGAGGGCTATAGTAACTATGGCTACACCTTC
TRBD1 | . | TRBJ2-7 | TRBV13 | CASSQQGSNYEQYF | TGTGCCAGCAGCCAACAGGGGTCAAACTACGAGCAGTACTTC
TRBD1 | . | TRBJ2-1 | TRBV5-1 | CASSIGQGADNEQFF | TGCGCCAGCAGCATAGGACAGGGGGCGGACAATGAGCAGTTCTTC
. | few | TRBJ2-7 | TRBV28 | CASSPLTNSVYEQYF | TGTGCCAGCAGTCCCCTTACGAACAGTGTCTACGAGCAGTACTTC
. | . | TRBJ1-5 | TRBV6-5 | CASSSPSTGTNQPQHF | TGTGCCAGCAGTTCCCCCTCTACAGGTACCAATCAGCCCCAGCATTTT
. | . | TRBJ2-2 | TRBV19 | CASRLTGGGGNTGELFF | TGTGCCAGTAGACTAACCGGGGGCGGGGGCAACACCGGGGAGCTGTTTTTT
TRBD1 | . | TRBJ1-2 | TRBV9 | CASSSGTGGFYGYTF | TGTGCCAGCAGCTCAGGGACAGGGGGCTTCTATGGCTACACCTTC
. | . | TRBJ2-5 | TRBV7-8 | CASSKQLQETQYF | TGTGCCAGCAGCAAACAGCTCCAAGAGACCCAGTACTTC
TRBD1 | . | TRBJ2-5 | TRBV11-2 | CASSLPGTGEETQYF | TGTGCCAGCAGCTTACCCGGGACAGGGGAAGAGACCCAGTACTTC
TRBD1 | . | TRBJ2-7 | TRBV5-1 | CASSLVGTDYEQYF | TGCGCCAGCAGCTTGGTAGGGACAGACTACGAGCAGTACTTC
TRBD1 | . | TRBJ2-4 | TRBV10-3 | CAIGLKGTGDTKNSQYF | TGTGCCATCGGCCTCAAAGGGACAGGGGATACCAAAAACAGTCAGTACTTC
TRBD1 | . | TRBJ2-1 | TRBV5-1 | CASSPKTGTGTYNEQFF | TGCGCCAGCAGCCCAAAAACCGGGACAGGGACCTACAATGAGCAGTTCTTC
TRBD1 | few | TRBJ1-5 | TRBV11-3 | CASSLQGQGDDQPQHF | TGTGCCAGCAGCCTACAGGGACAGGGGGACGATCAGCCCCAGCATTTT
TRBD2 | . | TRBJ2-7 | TRBV29-1 | CSVEDRLTSGSYEQYF | TGCAGCGTTGAAGATCGACTGACTAGCGGATCCTACGAGCAGTACTTC
. | . | TRBJ2-7 | TRBV7-8 | CASSYPNSNTYEQYF | TGTGCCAGCAGCTATCCCAACAGCAATACCTACGAGCAGTACTTC